At least ten counts were recorded for the clone carrying this T cell receptor (beta chain). What it binds is not known. The V gene end was trimmed by 7 bases and the J gene end by 2 bases; junction bases not matched to a gene: 7. Germline V gene sequence: CDR1 SNHLY, CDR2 FYNNEI. The CDR3 is 14 amino acids. TCRdb re-called the multiplex PCR reads with MiXCR, one entry per CDR3 protein. Of approximately 230,000 distinct CDR3 sequences in the sample, nearly 35% are singletons; the top ten hold under 4.5%. The data stem from a study of breast tumors, draining lymph nodes, adjacent tissues. Findings of the study overall: Tumor T cell lymph node origin was a supported hypothesis, not proven. Tumors had less TCR diversity than lymph nodes, more than nontumor tissue. Tumor and nontumor repertoires were significantly more similar in luminal-like than in basal-like breast cancer. The data were judged consistent with most tumor T cells coming from lymph node and expanding in tumor.

Breast cancer patients provided tissue from their axillary draining lymph nodes. The chain has TRBV2 and TRBJ2-7; TRBD2 matches 8 bases. The specimen sequenced was axillary lymph node tissue. The source of this sequence is a female donor with breast cancer. Some clones in this sample may be carry-over from other donors' samples. The CDR3 DNA sequence: TGTGCCAGCAAGGCGGGAGGCAGTACCTACGAGCAGTACTTC. Protein product: CASKAGGSTYEQYF. Looking up the rest from reference TRBV2 and TRBJ2-7 gives the full variable domain: EPEVTQTPSHQVTQMGQEVILRCVPISNHLYFYWYRQILGQKVEFLVSFYNNEISEKSEIFDDQFSVERPDGSNFTLKIRSTKLEDSAMYFCASKAGGSTYEQYFGPGTRLTVT.